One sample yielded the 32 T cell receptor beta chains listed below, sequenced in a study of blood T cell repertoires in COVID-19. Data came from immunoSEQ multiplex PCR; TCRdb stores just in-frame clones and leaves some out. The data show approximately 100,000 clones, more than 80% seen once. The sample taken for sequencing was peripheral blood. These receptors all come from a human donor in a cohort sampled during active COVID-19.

The CDR3 protein is CASSETGILNQPQHF. The CDR3 bases are TGTGCCAGCAGTGAAACAGGGATACTCAATCAGCCCCAGCATTTT. The chain has TRBV25-1 and TRBJ1-5; a weak D match, TRBD1 (6 bases). V was cut by 2 bases and J by 3 bases, with 11 bases left in between. The germline gives CDR1 MGHDK, CDR2 SYGVNS. There are 15 residues in the CDR3.

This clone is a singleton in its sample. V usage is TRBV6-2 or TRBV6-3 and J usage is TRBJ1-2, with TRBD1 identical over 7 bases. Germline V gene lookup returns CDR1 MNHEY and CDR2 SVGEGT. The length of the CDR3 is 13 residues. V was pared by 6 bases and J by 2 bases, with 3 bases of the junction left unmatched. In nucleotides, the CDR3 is TGTGCCAGCAGCCCGGACAGGAACTATGGCTACACCTTC. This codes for CASSPDRNYGYTF.

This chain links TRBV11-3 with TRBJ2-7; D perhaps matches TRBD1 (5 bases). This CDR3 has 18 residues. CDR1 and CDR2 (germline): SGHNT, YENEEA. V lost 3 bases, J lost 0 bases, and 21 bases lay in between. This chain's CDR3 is CASSLGQGPTSNSYEQYF. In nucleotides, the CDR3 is TGTGCCAGCAGCTTGGGGCAGGGCCCTACTTCCAACTCCTACGAGCAGTACTTC.

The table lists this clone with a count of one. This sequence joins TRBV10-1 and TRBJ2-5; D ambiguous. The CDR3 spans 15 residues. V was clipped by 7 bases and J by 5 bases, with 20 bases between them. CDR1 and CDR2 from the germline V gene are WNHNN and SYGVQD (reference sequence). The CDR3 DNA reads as TGCGCCAGCACCTCCACCGCCTCACACGGGGAGACCCAGTACTTC. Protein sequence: CASTSTASHGETQYF.

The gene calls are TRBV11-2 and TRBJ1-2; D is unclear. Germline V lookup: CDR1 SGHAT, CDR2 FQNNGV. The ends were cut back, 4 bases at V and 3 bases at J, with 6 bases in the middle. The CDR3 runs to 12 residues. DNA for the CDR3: TGTGCCAGCAGCTACCGGGACTATGGCTACACCTTC. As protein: CASSYRDYGYTF. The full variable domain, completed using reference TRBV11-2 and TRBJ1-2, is EAGVAQSPRYKIIEKRQSVAFWCNPISGHATLYWYQQILGQGPKLLIQFQNNGVVDDSQLPKDRFSAERLKGVDSTLKIQPAKLEDSAVYLCASSYRDYGYTFGSGTRLTVV.

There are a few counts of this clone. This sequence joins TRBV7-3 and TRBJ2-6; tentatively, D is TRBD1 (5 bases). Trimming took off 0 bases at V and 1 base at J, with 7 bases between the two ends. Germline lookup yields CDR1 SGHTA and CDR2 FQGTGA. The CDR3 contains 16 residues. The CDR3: CASSLTSGSGANVLTF. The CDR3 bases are TGTGCCAGCAGCTTAACGTCAGGGTCTGGGGCCAACGTCCTGACTTTC.

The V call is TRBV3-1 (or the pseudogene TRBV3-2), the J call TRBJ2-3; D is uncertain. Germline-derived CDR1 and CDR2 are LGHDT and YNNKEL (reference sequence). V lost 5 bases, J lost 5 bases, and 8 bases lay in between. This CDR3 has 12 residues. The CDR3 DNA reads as TGTGCCAGCAGCGGAGTAGGAGATACGCAGTATTTT. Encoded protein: CASSGVGDTQYF.

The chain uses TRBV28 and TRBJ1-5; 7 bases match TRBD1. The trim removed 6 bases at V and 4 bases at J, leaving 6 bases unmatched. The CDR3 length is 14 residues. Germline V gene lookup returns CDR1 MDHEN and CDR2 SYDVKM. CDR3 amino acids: CASSLRGNNQPQHF. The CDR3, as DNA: TGTGCCAGCAGCCTCAGGGGGAATAATCAGCCCCAGCATTTT.

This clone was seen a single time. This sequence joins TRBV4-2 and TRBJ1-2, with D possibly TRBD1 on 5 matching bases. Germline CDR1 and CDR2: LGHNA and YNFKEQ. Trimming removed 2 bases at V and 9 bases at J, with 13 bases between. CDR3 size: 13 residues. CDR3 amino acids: CASSQPGTVRYTF. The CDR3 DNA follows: TGTGCCAGCAGCCAACCTGGGACTGTTCGCTACACCTTC.

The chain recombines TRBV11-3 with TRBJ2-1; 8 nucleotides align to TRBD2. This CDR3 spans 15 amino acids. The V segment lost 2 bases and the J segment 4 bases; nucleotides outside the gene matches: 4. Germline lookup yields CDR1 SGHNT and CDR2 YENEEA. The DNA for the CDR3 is TGTGCCAGCAGCTTAATGGCGGGGGGATACAATGAGCAGTTCTTC. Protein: CASSLMAGGYNEQFF.

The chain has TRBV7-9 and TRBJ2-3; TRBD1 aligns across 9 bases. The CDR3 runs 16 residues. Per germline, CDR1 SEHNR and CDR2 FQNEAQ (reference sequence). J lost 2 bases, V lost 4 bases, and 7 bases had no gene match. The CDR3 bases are TGTGCCAGCAGCTCTCTGTGGGACAGGGACACAGATACGCAGTATTTT. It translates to CASSSLWDRDTDTQYF.

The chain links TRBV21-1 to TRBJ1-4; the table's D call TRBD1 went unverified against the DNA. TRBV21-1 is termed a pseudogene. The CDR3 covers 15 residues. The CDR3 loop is CATDLVDSEGEKLFF. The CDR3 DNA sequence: TGTGCCACCGATTTGGTGGACAGTGAAGGCGAAAAACTGTTTTTT.

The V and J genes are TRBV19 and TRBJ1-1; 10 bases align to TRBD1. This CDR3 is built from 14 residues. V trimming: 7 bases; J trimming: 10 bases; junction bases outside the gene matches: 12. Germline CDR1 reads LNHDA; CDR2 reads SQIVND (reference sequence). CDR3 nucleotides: TGTGCCAGTATTTCGCTGGGACAGGGGAAGTCAGCTTTCTTT. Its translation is CASISLGQGKSAFF.

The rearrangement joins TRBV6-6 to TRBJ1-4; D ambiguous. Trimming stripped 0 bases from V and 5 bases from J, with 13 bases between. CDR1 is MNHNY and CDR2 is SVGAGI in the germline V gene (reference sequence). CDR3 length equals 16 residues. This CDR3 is CASSYSSVPANEKLFF. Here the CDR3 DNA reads TGTGCCAGCAGTTACTCGAGCGTCCCGGCCAATGAAAAACTGTTTTTT.

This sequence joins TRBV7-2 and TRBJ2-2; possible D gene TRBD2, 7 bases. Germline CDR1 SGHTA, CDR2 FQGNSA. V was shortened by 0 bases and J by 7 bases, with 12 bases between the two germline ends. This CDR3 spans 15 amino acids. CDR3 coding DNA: TGTGCCAGCAGCTTAGCGGGGGGGCTCGTCGGGGAGCTGTTTTTT. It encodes CASSLAGGLVGELFF.

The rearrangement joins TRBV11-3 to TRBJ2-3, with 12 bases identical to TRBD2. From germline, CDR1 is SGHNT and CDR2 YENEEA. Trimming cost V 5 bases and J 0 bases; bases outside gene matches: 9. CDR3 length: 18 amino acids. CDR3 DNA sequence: TGTGCCAGCAGCGCACGACTAGCGGGGGAAACTAGCACAGATACGCAGTATTTT. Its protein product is CASSARLAGETSTDTQYF.

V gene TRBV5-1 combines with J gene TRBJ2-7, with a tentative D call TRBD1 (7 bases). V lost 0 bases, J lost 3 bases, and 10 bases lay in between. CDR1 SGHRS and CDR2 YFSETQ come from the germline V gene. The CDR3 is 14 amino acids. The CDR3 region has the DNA TGCGCCAGCAGCTTGGCCCAGGGGGGCTACGAGCAGTACTTC. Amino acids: CASSLAQGGYEQYF.

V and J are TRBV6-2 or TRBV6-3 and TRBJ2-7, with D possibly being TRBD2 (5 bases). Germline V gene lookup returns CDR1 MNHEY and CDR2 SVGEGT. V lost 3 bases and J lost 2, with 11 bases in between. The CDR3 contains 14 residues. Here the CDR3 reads CASSYRGFTYEQYF. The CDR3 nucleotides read TGTGCCAGCAGTTATCGGGGATTTACCTACGAGCAGTACTTC.

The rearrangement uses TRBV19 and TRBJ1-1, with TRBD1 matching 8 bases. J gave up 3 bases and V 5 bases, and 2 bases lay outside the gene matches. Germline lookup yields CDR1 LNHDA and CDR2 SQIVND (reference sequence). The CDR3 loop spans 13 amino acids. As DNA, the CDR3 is TGTGCCAGTAGTTTGGACAGGGACACTGAAGCTTTCTTT. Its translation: CASSLDRDTEAFF.

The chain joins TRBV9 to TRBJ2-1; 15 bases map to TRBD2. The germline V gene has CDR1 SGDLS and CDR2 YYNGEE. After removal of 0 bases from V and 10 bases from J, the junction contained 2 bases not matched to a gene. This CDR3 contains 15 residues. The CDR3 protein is CASSVGGLAGGEQFF. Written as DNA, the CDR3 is TGTGCCAGCAGCGTAGGAGGACTAGCGGGAGGGGAGCAGTTCTTC.

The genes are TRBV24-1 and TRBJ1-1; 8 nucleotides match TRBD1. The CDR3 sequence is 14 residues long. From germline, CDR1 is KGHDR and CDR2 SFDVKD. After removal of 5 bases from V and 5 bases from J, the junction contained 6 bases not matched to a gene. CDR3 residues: CATSGTGGKTEAFF. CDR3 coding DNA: TGTGCCACCAGTGGAACAGGGGGGAAAACTGAAGCTTTCTTT.

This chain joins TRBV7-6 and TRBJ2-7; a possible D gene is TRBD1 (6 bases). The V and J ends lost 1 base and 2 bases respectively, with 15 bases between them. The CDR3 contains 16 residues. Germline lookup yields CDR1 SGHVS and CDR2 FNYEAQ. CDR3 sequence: CASSLVSGSGAYEQYF. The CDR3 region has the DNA TGTGCCAGCAGCTTAGTCTCGGGGTCAGGGGCCTACGAGCAGTACTTC. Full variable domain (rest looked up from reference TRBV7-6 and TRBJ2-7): GAGVSQSPRYKVTKRGQDVALRCDPISGHVSLYWYRQALGQGPEFLTYFNYEAQQDKSGLPNDRFSAERPEGSISTLTIQRTEQRDSAMYRCASSLVSGSGAYEQYFGPGTRLTVT.

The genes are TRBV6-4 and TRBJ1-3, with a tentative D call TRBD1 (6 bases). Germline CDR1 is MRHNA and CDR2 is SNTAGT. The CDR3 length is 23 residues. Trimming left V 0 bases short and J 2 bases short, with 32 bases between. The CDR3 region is CASSDSVGRGLRSWDEPGNTIYF. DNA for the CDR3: TGTGCCAGCAGTGACTCGGTGGGCAGGGGCCTGCGGAGTTGGGATGAACCTGGAAACACCATATATTTT.

The CDR3 here is CASSPLLAGVFYEQYF. The CDR3 DNA reads TGTGCCAGCAGTCCCCTTCTAGCGGGAGTTTTCTACGAGCAGTACTTC. The chain employs TRBV27 and TRBJ2-7; 10 nucleotides line up with TRBD2. V was clipped by 5 bases and J by 3 bases; unmatched bases: 10. The CDR3 spans 16 residues. CDR1 MNHEY and CDR2 SMNVEV come from the germline V gene (reference sequence).

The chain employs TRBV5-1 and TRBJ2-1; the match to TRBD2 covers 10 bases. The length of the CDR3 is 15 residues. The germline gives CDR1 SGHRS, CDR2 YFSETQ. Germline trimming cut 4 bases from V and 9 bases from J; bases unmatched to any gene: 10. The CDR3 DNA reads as TGCGCCAGCAGCCCTACGGCTAGCGGGAGCGCTGAGCAGTTCTTC. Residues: CASSPTASGSAEQFF.

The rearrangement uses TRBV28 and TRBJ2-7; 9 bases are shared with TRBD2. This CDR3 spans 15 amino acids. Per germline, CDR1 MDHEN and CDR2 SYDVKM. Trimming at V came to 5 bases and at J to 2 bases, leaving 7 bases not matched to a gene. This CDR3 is CASSPRLAATYEQYF. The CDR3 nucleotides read TGTGCCAGCAGTCCGAGACTAGCGGCTACCTACGAGCAGTACTTC.

The chain's CDR3 is CASARGGLSYEQYF. CDR3 bases: TGTGCCAGCGCAAGGGGGGGGCTCTCCTACGAGCAGTACTTC. The rearrangement joins TRBV11-3 to TRBJ2-7; perhaps TRBD2 as D (7 bases). The CDR3 is made up of 14 amino acids. Trimming removed 8 bases at V and 0 bases at J, with 14 bases between. CDR1 is SGHNT and CDR2 is YENEEA in the germline V gene.

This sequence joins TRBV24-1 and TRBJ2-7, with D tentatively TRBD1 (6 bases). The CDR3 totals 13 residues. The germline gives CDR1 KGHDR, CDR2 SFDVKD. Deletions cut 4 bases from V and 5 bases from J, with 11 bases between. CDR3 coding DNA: TGTGCCACCAGTGAACCAAACAGGGACGAGCAGTACTTC. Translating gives CATSEPNRDEQYF.

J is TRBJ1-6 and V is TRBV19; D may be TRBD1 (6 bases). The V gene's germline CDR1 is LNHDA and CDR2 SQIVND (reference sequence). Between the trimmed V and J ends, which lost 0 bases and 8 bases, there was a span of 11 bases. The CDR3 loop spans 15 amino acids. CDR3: CASSIEGGLDSPLHF. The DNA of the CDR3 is TGTGCCAGTAGTATAGAGGGGGGGCTGGATTCACCCCTCCACTTT.

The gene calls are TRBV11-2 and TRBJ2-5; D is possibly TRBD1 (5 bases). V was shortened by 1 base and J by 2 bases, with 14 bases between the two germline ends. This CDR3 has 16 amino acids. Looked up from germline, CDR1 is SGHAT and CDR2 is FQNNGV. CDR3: CASSLGAGLTQETQYF. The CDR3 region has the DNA TGTGCCAGCAGCTTAGGGGCAGGGCTAACTCAAGAGACCCAGTACTTC.

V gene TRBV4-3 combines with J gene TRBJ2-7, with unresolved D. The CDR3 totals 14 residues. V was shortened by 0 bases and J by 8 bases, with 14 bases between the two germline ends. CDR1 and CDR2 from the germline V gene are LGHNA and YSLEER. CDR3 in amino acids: CASSQDRYSSQQYF. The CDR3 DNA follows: TGCGCCAGCAGCCAAGATCGTTACAGCTCCCAGCAGTACTTC.

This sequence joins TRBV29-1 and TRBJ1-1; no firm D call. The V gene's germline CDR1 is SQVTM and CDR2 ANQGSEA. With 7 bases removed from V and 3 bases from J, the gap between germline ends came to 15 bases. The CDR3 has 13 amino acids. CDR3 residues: CSARIRGDTEAFF. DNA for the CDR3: TGCAGCGCTCGAATCCGGGGAGACACTGAAGCTTTCTTT. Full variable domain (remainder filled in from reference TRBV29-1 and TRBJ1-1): SAVISQKPSRDICQRGTSLTIQCQVDSQVTMMFWYRQQPGQSLTLIATANQGSEATYESGFVIDKFPISRPNLTFSTLTVSNMSPEDSSIYLCSARIRGDTEAFFGQGTRLTVV.